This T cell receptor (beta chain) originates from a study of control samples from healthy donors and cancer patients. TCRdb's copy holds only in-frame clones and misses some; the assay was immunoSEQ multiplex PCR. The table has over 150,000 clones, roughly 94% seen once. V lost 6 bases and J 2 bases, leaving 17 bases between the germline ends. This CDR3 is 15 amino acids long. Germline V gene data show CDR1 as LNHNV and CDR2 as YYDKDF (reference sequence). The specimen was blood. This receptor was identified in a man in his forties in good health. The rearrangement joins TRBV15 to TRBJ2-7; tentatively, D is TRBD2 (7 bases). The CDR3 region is CATRARRGGTYEQYF. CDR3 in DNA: TGTGCCACCAGGGCCCGTAGGGGGGGGACCTACGAGCAGTACTTC.